This record concerns one T cell receptor beta chain sequence. What it binds is unknown. Libraries were prepared by immunoSEQ multiplex PCR; TCRdb keeps only in-frame clonotypes and omits some of them. Of roughly 77,000 clones in the sample, around 92% are singletons; the top ten hold around 2.7%. This record belongs to a study of graft-versus-host responses after intestinal transplantation. Study in general: All recipients were transplanted with multivisceral, liver-intestinal, or isolated intestinal grafts.

Study-level findings and limits: Peak levels of circulating GvH clones tracked with early post-transplant HvG declines.

The germline V and J ends were trimmed by 1 base and 3 bases, with 13 bases remaining between them. Germline assignment: CDR1 MDHEN and CDR2 SYDVKM. The CDR3 extends over 16 amino acids. This chain links TRBV28 with TRBJ2-1; D is ambiguous. This clonotype was sampled from a human donor who received an intestinal transplant. The sample here was unstimulated CD8+ T cells sorted from spleen or lymph node cells, taken before intestinal transplant. The chain's CDR3 is CASSLYISYSYNEQFF. The CDR3, as DNA: TGTGCCAGCAGTTTATATATTTCATACAGCTACAATGAGCAGTTCTTC. Drawing the rest from reference TRBV28 and TRBJ2-1, the complete variable domain is DVKVTQSSRYLVKRTGEKVFLECVQDMDHENMFWYRQDPGLGLRLIYFSYDVKMKEKGDIPEGYSVSREKKERFSLILESASTNQTSMYLCASSLYISYSYNEQFFGPGTRLTVL.